Given below is one T cell receptor (beta chain) in context. This sample is drawn from a study of blood T cell repertoires in COVID-19. Trimming cost V 1 base and J 1 base; bases outside gene matches: 5. Germline values: CDR1 MGHRA, CDR2 YSYEKL. This CDR3 contains 17 residues. Assay: immunoSEQ multiplex PCR; the TCRdb copy retains only in-frame clones and omits some. The data show 50,000 to 80,000 clones, roughly 90% seen once. The chain links TRBV4-1 to TRBJ1-3, with 9 bases identical to TRBD1. Sequencing was done on a sample of peripheral blood. The clonotype originates from a woman older than 75 with active COVID-19. CDR3 bases: TGCGCCAGCAGCCAAGTGCGGACAGGGGTATCTGGAAACACCATATATTTT. Translated, it gives CASSQVRTGVSGNTIYF.